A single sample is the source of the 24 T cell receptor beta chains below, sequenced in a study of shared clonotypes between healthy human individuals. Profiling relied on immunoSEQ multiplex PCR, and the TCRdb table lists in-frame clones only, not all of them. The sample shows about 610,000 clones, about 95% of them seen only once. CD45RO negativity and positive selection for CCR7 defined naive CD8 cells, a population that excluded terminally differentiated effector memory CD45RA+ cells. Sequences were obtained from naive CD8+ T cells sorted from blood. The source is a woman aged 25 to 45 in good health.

The CDR3 DNA reads TGTGCCAGCAGTTTATTCGACAGGGGCACTGAAGCTTTCTTT. It specifies CASSLFDRGTEAFF. This chain joins TRBV28 and TRBJ1-1; 8 bases fit TRBD1. V shed 1 base and J 4 bases; nucleotides not matched to a gene: 2. The length of the CDR3 is 14 residues. Germline lookup yields CDR1 MDHEN and CDR2 SYDVKM. Using reference TRBV28 and TRBJ1-1 for the parts outside the CDR3, the full variable domain is DVKVTQSSRYLVKRTGEKVFLECVQDMDHENMFWYRQDPGLGLRLIYFSYDVKMKEKGDIPEGYSVSREKKERFSLILESASTNQTSMYLCASSLFDRGTEAFFGQGTRLTVV.

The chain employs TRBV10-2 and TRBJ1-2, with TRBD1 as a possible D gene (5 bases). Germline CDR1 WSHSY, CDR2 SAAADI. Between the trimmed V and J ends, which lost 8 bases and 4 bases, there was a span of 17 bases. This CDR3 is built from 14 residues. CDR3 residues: CASRGRDGRYGYTF. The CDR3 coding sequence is TGCGCCAGCCGAGGGAGGGACGGGCGCTATGGCTACACCTTC.

This CDR3 reads CASSTGVSPNSPLHF. In nucleotides, the CDR3 is TGTGCCAGCAGTACAGGCGTATCTCCCAATTCACCCCTCCACTTT. The chain employs TRBV28 and TRBJ1-6; possible D gene TRBD1, 5 bases. The V end was cut by 5 bases, the J end by 7 bases, with 15 bases between. The CDR3 runs to 15 residues. The germline gives CDR1 MDHEN, CDR2 SYDVKM.

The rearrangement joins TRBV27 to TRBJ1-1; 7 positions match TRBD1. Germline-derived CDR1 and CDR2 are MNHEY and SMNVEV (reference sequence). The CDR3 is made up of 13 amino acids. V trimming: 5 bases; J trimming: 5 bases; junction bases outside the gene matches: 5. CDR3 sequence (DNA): TGTGCCAGCAGTATAGACAGGGTTACTGAAGCTTTCTTT. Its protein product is CASSIDRVTEAFF.

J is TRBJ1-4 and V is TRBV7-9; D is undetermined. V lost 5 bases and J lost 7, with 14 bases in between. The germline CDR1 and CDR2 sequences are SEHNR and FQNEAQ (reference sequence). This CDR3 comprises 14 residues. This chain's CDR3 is CASSAGGSFEKLFF. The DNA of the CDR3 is TGTGCCAGCAGCGCAGGAGGTTCGTTTGAAAAACTGTTTTTT.

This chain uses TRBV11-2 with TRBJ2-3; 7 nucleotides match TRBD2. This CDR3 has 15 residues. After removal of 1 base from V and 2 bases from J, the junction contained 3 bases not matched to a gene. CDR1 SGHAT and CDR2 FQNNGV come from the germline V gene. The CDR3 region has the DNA TGTGCCAGCAGCTTAGGTGGGACTAACACAGATACGCAGTATTTT. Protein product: CASSLGGTNTDTQYF.

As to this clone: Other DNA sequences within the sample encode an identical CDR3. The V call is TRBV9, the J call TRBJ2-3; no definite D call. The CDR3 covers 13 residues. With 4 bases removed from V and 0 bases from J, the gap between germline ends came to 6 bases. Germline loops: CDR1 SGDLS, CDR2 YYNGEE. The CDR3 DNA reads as TGTGCCAGCAGCCCGACTAGCACAGATACGCAGTATTTT. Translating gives CASSPTSTDTQYF.

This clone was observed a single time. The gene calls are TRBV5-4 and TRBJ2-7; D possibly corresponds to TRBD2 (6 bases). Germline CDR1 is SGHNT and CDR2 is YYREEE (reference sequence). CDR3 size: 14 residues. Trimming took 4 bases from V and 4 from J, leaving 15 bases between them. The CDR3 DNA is TGTGCCAGCAGCGACCGGGACTCGACGTACGAGCAGTACTTC. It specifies CASSDRDSTYEQYF.

The DNA for the CDR3 is TGCGCCAGCAGGTTGATGGACAGCGCCTACGAGCAGTACTTC. Residues: CASRLMDSAYEQYF. The J gene is TRBJ2-7, the V gene TRBV5-1; a possible D gene is TRBD1 (6 bases). Germline CDR1 and CDR2: SGHRS and YFSETQ. The ends were cut back, 5 bases at V and 2 bases at J, with 14 bases in the middle. CDR3 size: 14 residues.

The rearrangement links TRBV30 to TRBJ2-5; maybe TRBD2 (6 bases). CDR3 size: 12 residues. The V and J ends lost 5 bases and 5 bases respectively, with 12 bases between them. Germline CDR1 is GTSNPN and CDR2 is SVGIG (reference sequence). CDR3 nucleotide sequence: TGTGCCTGGGAGACGGGGGACGAGACCCAGTACTTC. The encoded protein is CAWETGDETQYF.

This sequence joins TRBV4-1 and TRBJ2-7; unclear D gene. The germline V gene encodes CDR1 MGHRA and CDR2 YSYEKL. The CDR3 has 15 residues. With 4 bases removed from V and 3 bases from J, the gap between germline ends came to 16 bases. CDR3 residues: CASSPKESRSYEQYF. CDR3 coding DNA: TGCGCCAGCAGCCCCAAAGAATCCAGAAGCTACGAGCAGTACTTC.

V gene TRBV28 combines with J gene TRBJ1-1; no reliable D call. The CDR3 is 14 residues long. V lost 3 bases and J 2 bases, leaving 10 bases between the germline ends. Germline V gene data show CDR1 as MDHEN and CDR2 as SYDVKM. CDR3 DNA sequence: TGTGCCAGCAGTTTCAGACTGATAAACACTGAAGCTTTCTTT. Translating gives CASSFRLINTEAFF.

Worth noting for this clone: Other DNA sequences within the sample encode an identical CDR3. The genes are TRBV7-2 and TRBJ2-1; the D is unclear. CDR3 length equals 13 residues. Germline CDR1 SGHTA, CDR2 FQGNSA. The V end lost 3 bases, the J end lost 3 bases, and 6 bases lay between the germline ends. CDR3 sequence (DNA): TGTGCCAGCAGCTTCGCATTCTACAATGAGCAGTTCTTC. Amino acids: CASSFAFYNEQFF.

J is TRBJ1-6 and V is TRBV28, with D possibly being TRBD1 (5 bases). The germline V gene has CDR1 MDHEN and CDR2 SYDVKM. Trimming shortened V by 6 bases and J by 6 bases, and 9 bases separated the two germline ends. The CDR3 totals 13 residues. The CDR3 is CASRPQGNSPLHF. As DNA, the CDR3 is TGTGCCAGCAGGCCTCAGGGTAATTCACCCCTCCACTTT.

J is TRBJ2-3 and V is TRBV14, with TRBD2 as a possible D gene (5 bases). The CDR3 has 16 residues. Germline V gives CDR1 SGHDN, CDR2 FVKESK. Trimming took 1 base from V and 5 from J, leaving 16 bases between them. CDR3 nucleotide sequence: TGTGCCAGCAGCCAAGGTCTCGACGGGAACGGAGATACGCAGTATTTT. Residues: CASSQGLDGNGDTQYF.

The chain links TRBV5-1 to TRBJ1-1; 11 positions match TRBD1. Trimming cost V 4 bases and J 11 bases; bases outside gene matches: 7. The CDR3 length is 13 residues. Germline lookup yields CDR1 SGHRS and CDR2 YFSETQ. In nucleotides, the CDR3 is TGCGCCAGCAGCATCGGACAGGGGGCGGAGGCTTTCTTT. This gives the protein CASSIGQGAEAFF.

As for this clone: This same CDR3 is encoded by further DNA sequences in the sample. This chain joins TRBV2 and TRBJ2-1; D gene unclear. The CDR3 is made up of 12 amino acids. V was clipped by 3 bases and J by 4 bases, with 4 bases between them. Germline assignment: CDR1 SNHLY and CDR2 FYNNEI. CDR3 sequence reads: CASSDGYNEQFF. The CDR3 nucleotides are TGTGCCAGCAGTGACGGGTACAATGAGCAGTTCTTC.

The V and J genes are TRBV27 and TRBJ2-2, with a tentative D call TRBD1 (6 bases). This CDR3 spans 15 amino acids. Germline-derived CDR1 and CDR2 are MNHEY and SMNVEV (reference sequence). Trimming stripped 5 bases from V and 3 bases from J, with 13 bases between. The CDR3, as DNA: TGTGCCAGCAGTCCAGGGGCGTCGGACACCGGGGAGCTGTTTTTT. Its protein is CASSPGASDTGELFF.

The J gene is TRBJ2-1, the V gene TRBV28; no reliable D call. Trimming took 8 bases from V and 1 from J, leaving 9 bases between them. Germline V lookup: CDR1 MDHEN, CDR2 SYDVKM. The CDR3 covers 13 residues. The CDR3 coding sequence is TGTGCCAGCGCGGCGTTGTCCTACAATGAGCAGTTCTTC. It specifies CASAALSYNEQFF.

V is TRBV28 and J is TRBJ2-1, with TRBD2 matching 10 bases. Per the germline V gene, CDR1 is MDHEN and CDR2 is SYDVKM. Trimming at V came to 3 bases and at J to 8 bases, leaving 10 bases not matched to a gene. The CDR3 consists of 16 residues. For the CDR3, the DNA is TGTGCCAGCAGTTTGGCTAGCGGGAGTGCCGGCGATGAGCAGTTCTTC. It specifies CASSLASGSAGDEQFF.

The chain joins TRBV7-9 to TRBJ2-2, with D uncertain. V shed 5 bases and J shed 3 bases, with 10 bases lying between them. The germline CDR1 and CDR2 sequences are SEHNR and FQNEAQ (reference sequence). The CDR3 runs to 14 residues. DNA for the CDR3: TGTGCCAGCAGCCCCCCGTGGCACACCGGGGAGCTGTTTTTT. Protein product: CASSPPWHTGELFF. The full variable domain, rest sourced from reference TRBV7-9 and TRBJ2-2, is DTGVSQNPRHKITKRGQNVTFRCDPISEHNRLYWYRQTLGQGPEFLTYFQNEAQLEKSRLLSDRFSAERPKGSFSTLEIQRTEQGDSAMYLCASSPPWHTGELFFGEGSRLTVL.

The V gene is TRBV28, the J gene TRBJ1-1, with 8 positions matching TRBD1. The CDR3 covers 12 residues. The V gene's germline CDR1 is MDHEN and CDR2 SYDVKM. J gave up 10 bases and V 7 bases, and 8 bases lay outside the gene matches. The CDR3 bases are TGTGCCAGCAACGATGGAACAGGGGGAGCTTTCTTT. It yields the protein CASNDGTGGAFF.

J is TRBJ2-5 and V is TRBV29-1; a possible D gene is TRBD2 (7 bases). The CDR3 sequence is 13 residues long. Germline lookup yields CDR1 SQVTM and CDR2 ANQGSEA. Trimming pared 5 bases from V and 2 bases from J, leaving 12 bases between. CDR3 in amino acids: CSVLGGRQETQYF. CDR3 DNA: TGCAGCGTTTTGGGGGGGCGGCAAGAGACCCAGTACTTC.

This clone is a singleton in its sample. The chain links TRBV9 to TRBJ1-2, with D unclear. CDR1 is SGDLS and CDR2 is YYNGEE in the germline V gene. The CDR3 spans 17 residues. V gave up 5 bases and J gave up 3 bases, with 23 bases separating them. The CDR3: CASRLGSGTNIHYGYTF. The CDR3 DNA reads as TGTGCCAGCAGACTAGGATCGGGTACGAACATCCACTATGGCTACACCTTC.